A single sample is the source of the 18 T cell receptor beta chains below, sequenced in a study of blood T cells in healthy people across ages. Combining a sample-barcoded 5' primer with a J-beta primer mix, a second PCR ran for roughly 7 to 12 cycles. From the 5' RACE reads, TCRdb called clonotypes with MiXCR, one entry per CDR3 protein. The sample lists about 1.1 million distinct CDR3 sequences; approximately 38% were seen once. The sample consisted of blood. The source is a man between 18 and 35 years old in good health.

The chain couples TRBV6-2 or TRBV6-3 to TRBJ2-6, with 7 bases that match TRBD2. The CDR3 extends over 18 amino acids. J was trimmed by 2 bases and V by 7 bases; bases with no gene match: 14. Germline V lookup: CDR1 MNHEY, CDR2 SVGEGT. The CDR3 protein is CASTFTSENSTGANVLTF. The CDR3 DNA reads as TGTGCCAGCACCTTCACTAGCGAAAATAGCACTGGGGCCAACGTCCTGACTTTC.

This chain joins TRBV7-2 and TRBJ1-5; D is undetermined. This CDR3 has 16 amino acids. V lost 2 bases and J lost 1, with 12 bases in between. Germline V CDR1 and CDR2: SGHTA, FQGNSA. CDR3 coding DNA: TGTGCCAGCAGCTTAAGTGGTACGGCGAGCAATCAGCCCCAGCATTTT. Translated, it gives CASSLSGTASNQPQHF.

This clonotype was seen once. The CDR3 spells CASSFSQPGLGGELFF. CDR3 DNA sequence: TGTGCCAGCAGCTTTTCTCAACCCGGGCTCGGAGGGGAGCTGTTTTTT. The rearrangement links TRBV7-3 to TRBJ2-2, with D unclear. This CDR3 comprises 16 residues. The germline CDR1 and CDR2 sequences are SGHTA and FQGTGA. V shed 3 bases and J shed 8 bases, with 19 bases lying between them.

This clonotype has just a few counts. J is TRBJ2-1 and V is TRBV10-2, with 8 bases matching TRBD2. The V and J ends lost 8 bases and 3 bases, in that order; junction bases with no gene match: 6. Germline values: CDR1 WSHSY, CDR2 SAAADI. The CDR3 contains 14 residues. CDR3 amino acids: CASQLAGSYNEQFF. The CDR3 DNA sequence: TGCGCCAGCCAATTAGCGGGGAGCTACAATGAGCAGTTCTTC.

This sequence joins TRBV7-8 and TRBJ1-2, with D tentatively TRBD1 (5 bases). The germline V gene encodes CDR1 SGHVS and CDR2 FQNEAQ. There are 13 residues in the CDR3. The ends were cut back, 6 bases at V and 8 bases at J, with 16 bases in the middle. The CDR3 protein is CASRQGELGGYTF. The CDR3 DNA follows: TGTGCCAGCAGGCAGGGAGAATTGGGCGGCTACACCTTC.

This clonotype has a handful of counts. The genes are TRBV10-3 and TRBJ1-1; D unclear. Germline V gene data show CDR1 as ENHRY and CDR2 as SYGVKD. The CDR3 covers 15 residues. V was clipped by 4 bases and J by 4 bases, with 16 bases between them. CDR3 sequence reads: CAISGGDTTGTEAFF. CDR3 sequence (DNA): TGTGCCATCAGTGGGGGAGACACTACGGGCACTGAAGCTTTCTTT.

The rearrangement uses TRBV20-1 and TRBJ1-5, with D perhaps TRBD1 (5 bases). Trimming took off 4 bases at V and 8 bases at J, with 21 bases between the two ends. Germline CDR1 and CDR2: DFQATT and SNEGSKA (reference sequence). The CDR3 is 15 residues long. As DNA, the CDR3 is TGCAGTGCTACCAGCGTAACAGGACCAACGGAGCCCCAGCATTTT. Protein: CSATSVTGPTEPQHF.

The chain combines TRBV7-9 with TRBJ1-4; D may be TRBD1 (6 bases). The CDR3 totals 16 residues. Germline CDR1 reads SEHNR; CDR2 reads FQNEAQ (reference sequence). Trimming removed 5 bases at V and 6 bases at J, with 19 bases between. Written as DNA, the CDR3 is TGTGCCAGCAGCCGTACACAGGTCAGGGGTGATGAAAAACTGTTTTTT. Encoded protein: CASSRTQVRGDEKLFF.

The rearrangement uses TRBV6-5 and TRBJ1-2; TRBD1 matches 8 bases. This CDR3 comprises 15 residues. Germline V CDR1 and CDR2: MNHEY, SVGAGI. V shed 2 bases, J shed 4 bases, and the junction held 6 bases outside the gene matches. The CDR3 DNA sequence: TGTGCCAGCAGTTACGTACAGGGGGATATCTATGGCTACACCTTC. It encodes CASSYVQGDIYGYTF.

This clonotype was observed once. This sequence joins TRBV3-1 and TRBJ1-1; no firm D call. The CDR3 has 13 residues. V was cut by 4 bases and J by 7 bases, with 13 bases left in between. In germline, CDR1 is LGHDT, CDR2 YNNKEL (reference sequence). CDR3 sequence: CASSRTRALEAFF. CDR3 in DNA: TGTGCCAGCAGCCGTACACGTGCCCTTGAAGCTTTCTTT.

The rearrangement joins TRBV20-1 to TRBJ2-5; the match to TRBD1 covers 9 bases. Germline assignment: CDR1 DFQATT and CDR2 SNEGSKA (reference sequence). The CDR3 consists of 14 residues. V lost 5 bases and J lost 6; bases outside the gene matches: 10. CDR3 in amino acids: CSAPSPTGGKTQYF. The CDR3 coding sequence is TGCAGTGCTCCATCACCGACAGGGGGAAAGACCCAGTACTTC.

This clonotype turned up a few times. This chain joins TRBV11-2 and TRBJ2-6; a possible D gene is TRBD1 (5 bases). The CDR3 is 18 amino acids. Germline values: CDR1 SGHAT, CDR2 FQNNGV. V lost 2 bases and J lost 0, with 14 bases in between. Written as DNA, the CDR3 is TGTGCCAGCAGCTTAAGCGACTTAGGGGTCTCTGGGGCCAACGTCCTGACTTTC. Encoded protein: CASSLSDLGVSGANVLTF.

This clonotype was detected a few times. The V and J genes are TRBV5-1 and TRBJ2-3; perhaps D is TRBD1 or TRBD2 (5 bases each). From germline, CDR1 is SGHRS and CDR2 YFSETQ. V was shortened by 0 bases and J by 8 bases, with 16 bases between the two germline ends. This CDR3 region has 15 residues. CDR3 in DNA: TGCGCCAGCAGCTTGGAGGACAAACAAGGAGGTACGCAGTATTTT. Translating gives CASSLEDKQGGTQYF.

The J gene is TRBJ2-5, the V gene TRBV4-2; 16 nucleotides line up with TRBD2. From germline, CDR1 is LGHNA and CDR2 YNFKEQ. The CDR3 has 18 residues. V lost 7 bases to trimming and J lost 13 bases; unmatched junction nucleotides: 21. CDR3 in amino acids: CASTTGLAGGTDHNELYF. CDR3 nucleotide sequence: TGTGCCAGCACAACGGGACTAGCGGGGGGGACAGATCACAATGAGCTGTACTTC.

This clonotype turned up a few times. The chain recombines TRBV9 with TRBJ1-2; D is ambiguous. V was shortened by 3 bases and J by 8 bases, with 14 bases between the two germline ends. There are 13 residues in the CDR3. Germline assignment: CDR1 SGDLS and CDR2 YYNGEE. CDR3 amino acids: CASSASDSTGYTF. The CDR3 DNA is TGTGCCAGCAGCGCCTCGGACTCGACAGGCTACACCTTC.

The chain couples TRBV4-2 to TRBJ2-1, with D perhaps TRBD1 (6 bases). The CDR3 runs to 16 residues. CDR1 LGHNA and CDR2 YNFKEQ come from the germline V gene. V shed 5 bases and J shed 1 base, with 15 bases lying between them. The CDR3 region has the DNA TGTGCCAGCAGCACCCGAGGGGGAACATCCTACAATGAGCAGTTCTTC. The encoded protein is CASSTRGGTSYNEQFF.

V and J are TRBV11-1 and TRBJ2-7; D unclear. The CDR3 extends over 15 amino acids. Trimming left V 2 bases short and J 5 bases short, with 16 bases between. Germline loops: CDR1 SGHAT, CDR2 FQDESV (reference sequence). The CDR3 region is CASSLTRRLGNEQYF. Here the CDR3 DNA reads TGTGCCAGCAGCTTAACTCGTCGGCTAGGGAACGAGCAGTACTTC.

This clonotype was seen only once. The CDR3 reads CASSLESFRAAFSYNEQFF. CDR3 DNA sequence: TGTGCCAGCAGCTTAGAGTCTTTTAGGGCAGCCTTCTCCTACAATGAGCAGTTCTTC. V is TRBV7-9 and J is TRBJ2-1; D gene unclear. This CDR3 spans 19 amino acids. V was pared by 1 base and J by 0 bases, with 19 bases between. The germline V gene has CDR1 SEHNR and CDR2 FQNEAQ (reference sequence).